This TCR beta chain was documented in a study of cytotoxic CD8 clonotypes in ibrutinib-treated CLL. Study results and caveats: The public clonotypes identified were infrequent and showed contraction or stability on treatment. Clonality showed a rise at ibrutinib response that reversed toward baseline at progression.

Trimming at V came to 3 bases and at J to 0 bases, leaving 5 bases not matched to a gene. CDR1 and CDR2 (germline): SGHNT, YYREEE (reference sequence). CDR3 size: 15 residues. The assay was immunoSEQ multiplex PCR, and TCRdb's table has in-frame clones only and misses some. The table records some 350,000 clones, about 64% of them present only once. In the case of this clone: Its antigen remains unknown.

This TCR was sampled from a human donor with chronic lymphocytic leukemia. The chain uses TRBV5-4 and TRBJ1-2, with TRBD1 matching over 7 bases. The sample was PBMCs, taken after 36 months of ibrutinib treatment. The CDR3 DNA follows: TGTGCCAGCAGCTCACAGGGGACAGCTAACTATGGCTACACCTTC. Translated: CASSSQGTANYGYTF.